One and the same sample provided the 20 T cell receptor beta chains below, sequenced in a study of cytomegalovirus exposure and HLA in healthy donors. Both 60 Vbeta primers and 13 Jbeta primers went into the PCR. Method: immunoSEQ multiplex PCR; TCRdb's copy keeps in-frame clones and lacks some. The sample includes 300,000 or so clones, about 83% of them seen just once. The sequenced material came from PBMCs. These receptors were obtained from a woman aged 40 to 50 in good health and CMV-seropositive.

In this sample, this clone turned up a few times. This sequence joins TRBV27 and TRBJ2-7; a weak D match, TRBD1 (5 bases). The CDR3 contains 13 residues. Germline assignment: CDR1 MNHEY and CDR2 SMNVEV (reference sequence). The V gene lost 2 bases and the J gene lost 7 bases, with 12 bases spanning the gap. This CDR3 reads CASSLGIGQEQYF. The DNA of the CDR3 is TGTGCCAGCAGTTTAGGGATAGGACAAGAGCAGTACTTC.

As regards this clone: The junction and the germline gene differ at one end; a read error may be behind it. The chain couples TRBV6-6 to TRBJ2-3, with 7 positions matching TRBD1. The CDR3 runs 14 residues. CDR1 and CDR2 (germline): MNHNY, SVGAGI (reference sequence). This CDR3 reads CVSSPGTEAGVQYF. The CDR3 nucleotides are TGTGTCAGCAGTCCGGGGACAGAGGCCGGGGTGCAGTATTTT.

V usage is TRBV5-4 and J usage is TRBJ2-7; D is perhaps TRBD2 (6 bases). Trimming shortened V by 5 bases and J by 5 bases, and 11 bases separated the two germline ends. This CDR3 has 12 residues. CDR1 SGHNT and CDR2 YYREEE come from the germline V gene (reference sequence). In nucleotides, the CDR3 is TGTGCCAGCAGGGCCGGGGGAAACGAGCAGTACTTC. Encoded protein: CASRAGGNEQYF.

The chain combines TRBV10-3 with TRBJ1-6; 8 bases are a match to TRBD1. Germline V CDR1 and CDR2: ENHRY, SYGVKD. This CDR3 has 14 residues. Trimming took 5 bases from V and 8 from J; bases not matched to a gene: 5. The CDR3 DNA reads TGTGCCATCAGTACCGGGACAGGTGATTCACCCCTCCACTTT. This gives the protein CAISTGTGDSPLHF.

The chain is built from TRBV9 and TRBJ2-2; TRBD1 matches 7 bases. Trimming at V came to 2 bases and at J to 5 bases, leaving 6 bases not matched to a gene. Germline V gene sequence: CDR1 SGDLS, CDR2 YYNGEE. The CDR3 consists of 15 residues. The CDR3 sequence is CASSVETGLTGELFF. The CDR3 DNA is TGTGCCAGCAGCGTGGAGACAGGGTTAACCGGGGAGCTGTTTTTT.

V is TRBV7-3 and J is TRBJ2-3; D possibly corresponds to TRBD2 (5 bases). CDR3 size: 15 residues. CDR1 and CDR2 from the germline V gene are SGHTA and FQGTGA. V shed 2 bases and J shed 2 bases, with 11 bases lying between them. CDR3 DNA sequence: TGTGCCAGCAGCTTAGGTGGGAGTTACACAGATACGCAGTATTTT. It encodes CASSLGGSYTDTQYF.

The CDR3 DNA reads as TGTGCCAGCAGCTTAGTGGGGACAGGGGTGTACGAGCAGTACTTC. Protein sequence: CASSLVGTGVYEQYF. The chain couples TRBV7-8 to TRBJ2-7, with 10 bases fitting TRBD1. This CDR3 has 15 amino acids. V shed 1 base, J shed 4 bases, and the junction held 4 bases outside the gene matches. Germline CDR1 and CDR2: SGHVS and FQNEAQ. The full variable domain, rest sourced from reference TRBV7-8 and TRBJ2-7, is GAGVSQSPRYKVAKRGQDVALRCDPISGHVSLFWYQQALGQGPEFLTYFQNEAQLDKSGLPSDRFFAERPEGSVSTLKIQRTQQEDSAVYLCASSLVGTGVYEQYFGPGTRLTVT.

CDR3 DNA sequence: TGTGCCAGCAGCCCCGACACCCAAGAGACCCAGTACTTC. This sequence encodes CASSPDTQETQYF. The chain couples TRBV5-6 to TRBJ2-5; D is undetermined. Germline V gives CDR1 SGHDT, CDR2 YYEEEE. Trimming removed 4 bases from V and 1 base from J, with 8 bases in between. The CDR3 covers 13 residues.

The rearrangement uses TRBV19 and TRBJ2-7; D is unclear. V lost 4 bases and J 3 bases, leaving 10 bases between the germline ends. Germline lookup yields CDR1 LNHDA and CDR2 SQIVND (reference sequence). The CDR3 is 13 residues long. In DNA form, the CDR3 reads TGTGCCAGTAGTAGGTGGCAAGACTACGAGCAGTACTTC. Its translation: CASSRWQDYEQYF.

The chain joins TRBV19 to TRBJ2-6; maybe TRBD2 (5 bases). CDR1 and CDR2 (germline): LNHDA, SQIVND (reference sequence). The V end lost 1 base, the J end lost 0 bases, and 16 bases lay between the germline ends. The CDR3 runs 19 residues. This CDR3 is CASSIGLRGIVSGANVLTF. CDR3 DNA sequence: TGTGCCAGTAGTATAGGCCTCCGAGGGATAGTCTCTGGGGCCAACGTCCTGACTTTC.

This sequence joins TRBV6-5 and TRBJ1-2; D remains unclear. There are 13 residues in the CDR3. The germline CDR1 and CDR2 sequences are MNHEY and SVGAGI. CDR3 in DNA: TGTGCTGTTCGTCCCGGACGGGGCTATGGCTACACCTTC. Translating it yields CAVRPGRGYGYTF.

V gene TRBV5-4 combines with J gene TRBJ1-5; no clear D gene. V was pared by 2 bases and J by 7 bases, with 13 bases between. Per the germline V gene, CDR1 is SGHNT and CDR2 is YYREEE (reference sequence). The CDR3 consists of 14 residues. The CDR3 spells CASSFRGSDQPQHF. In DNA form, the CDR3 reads TGTGCCAGCAGCTTCAGAGGGAGTGACCAGCCCCAGCATTTT. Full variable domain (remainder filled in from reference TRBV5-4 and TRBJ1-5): ETGVTQSPTHLIKTRGQQVTLRCSSQSGHNTVSWYQQALGQGPQFIFQYYREEENGRGNFPPRFSGLQFPNYSSELNVNALELDDSALYLCASSFRGSDQPQHFGDGTRLSIL.

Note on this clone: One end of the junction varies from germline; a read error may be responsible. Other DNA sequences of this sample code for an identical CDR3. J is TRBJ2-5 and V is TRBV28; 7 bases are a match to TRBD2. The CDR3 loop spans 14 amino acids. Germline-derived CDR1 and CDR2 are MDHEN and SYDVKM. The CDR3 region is CASSLWRERETQYF. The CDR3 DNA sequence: TGCGCCAGCAGTTTATGGCGGGAGCGAGAGACCCAGTACTTC.

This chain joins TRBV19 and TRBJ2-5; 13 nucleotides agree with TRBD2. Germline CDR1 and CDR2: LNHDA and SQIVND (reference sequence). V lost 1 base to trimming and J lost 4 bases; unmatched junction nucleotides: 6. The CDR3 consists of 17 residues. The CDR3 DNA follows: TGTGCCAGTAGTATAGGGACTAGCGGGAGAGGAGGAGAGACCCAGTACTTC. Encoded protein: CASSIGTSGRGGETQYF. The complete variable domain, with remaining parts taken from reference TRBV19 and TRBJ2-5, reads DGGITQSPKYLFRKEGQNVTLSCEQNLNHDAMYWYRQDPGQGLRLIYYSQIVNDFQKGDIAEGYSVSREKKESFPLTVTSAQKNPTAFYLCASSIGTSGRGGETQYFGPGTRLLVL.

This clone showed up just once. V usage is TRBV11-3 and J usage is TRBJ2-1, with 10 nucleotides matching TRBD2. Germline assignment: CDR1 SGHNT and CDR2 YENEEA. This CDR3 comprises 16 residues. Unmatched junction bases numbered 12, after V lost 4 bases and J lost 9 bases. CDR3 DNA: TGTGCCAGCAGCTCGATAAGCGGGAGGGCCAGAGGTGAGCAGTTCTTC. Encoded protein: CASSSISGRARGEQFF.

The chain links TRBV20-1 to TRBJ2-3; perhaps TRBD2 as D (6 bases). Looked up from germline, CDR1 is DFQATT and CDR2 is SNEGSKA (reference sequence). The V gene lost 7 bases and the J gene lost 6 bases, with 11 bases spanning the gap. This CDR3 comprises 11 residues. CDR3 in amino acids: CSDLSGDTQYF. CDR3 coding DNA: TGCAGTGACCTGAGCGGGGATACGCAGTATTTT.

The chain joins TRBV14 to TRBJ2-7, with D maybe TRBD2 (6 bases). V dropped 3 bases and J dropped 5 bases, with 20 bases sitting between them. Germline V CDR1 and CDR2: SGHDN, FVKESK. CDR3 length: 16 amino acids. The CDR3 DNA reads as TGTGCCAGCAGCCACTTCGGCGGGAAAGGCCTAGACGAGCAGTACTTC. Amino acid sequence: CASSHFGGKGLDEQYF. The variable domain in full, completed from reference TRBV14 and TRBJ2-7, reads EAGVTQFPSHSVIEKGQTVTLRCDPISGHDNLYWYRRVMGKEIKFLLHFVKESKQDESGMPNNRFLAERTGGTYSTLKVQPAELEDSGVYFCASSHFGGKGLDEQYFGPGTRLTVT.

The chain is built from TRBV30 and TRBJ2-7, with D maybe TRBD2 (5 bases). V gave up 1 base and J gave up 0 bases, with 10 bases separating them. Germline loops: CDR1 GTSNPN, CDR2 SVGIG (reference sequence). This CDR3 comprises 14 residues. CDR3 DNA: TGTGCCTGGAGTGGGACTTTCCCCTCCTACGAGCAGTACTTC. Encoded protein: CAWSGTFPSYEQYF.

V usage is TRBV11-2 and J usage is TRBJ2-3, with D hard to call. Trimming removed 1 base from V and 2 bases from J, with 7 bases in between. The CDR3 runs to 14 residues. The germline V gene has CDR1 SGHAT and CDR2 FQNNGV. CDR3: CASSLGPNTDTQYF. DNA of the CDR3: TGTGCCAGCAGCTTAGGTCCTAACACAGATACGCAGTATTTT.

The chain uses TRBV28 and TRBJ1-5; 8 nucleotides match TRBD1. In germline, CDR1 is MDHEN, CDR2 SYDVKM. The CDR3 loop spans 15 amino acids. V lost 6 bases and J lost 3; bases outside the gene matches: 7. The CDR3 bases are TGTGCCAGCAGAAAGGACAGGGAATTCAATCAGCCCCAGCATTTT. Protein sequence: CASRKDREFNQPQHF.